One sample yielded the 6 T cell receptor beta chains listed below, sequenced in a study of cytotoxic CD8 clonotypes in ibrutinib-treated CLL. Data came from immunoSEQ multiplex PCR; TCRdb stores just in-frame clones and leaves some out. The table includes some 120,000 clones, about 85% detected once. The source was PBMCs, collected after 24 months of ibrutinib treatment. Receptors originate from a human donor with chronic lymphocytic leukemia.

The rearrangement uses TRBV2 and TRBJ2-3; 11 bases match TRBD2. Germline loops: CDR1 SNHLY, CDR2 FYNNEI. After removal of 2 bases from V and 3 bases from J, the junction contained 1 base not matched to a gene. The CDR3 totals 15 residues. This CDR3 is CASSELAGGTDTQYF. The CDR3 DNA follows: TGTGCCAGCAGTGAACTAGCGGGGGGTACAGATACGCAGTATTTT.

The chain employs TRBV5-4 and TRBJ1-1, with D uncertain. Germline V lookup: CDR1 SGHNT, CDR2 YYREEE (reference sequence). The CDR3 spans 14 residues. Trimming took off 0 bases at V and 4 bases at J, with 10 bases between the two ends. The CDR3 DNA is TGTGCCAGCAGCTTGGTAGGGCTGGGCACTGAAGCTTTCTTT. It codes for CASSLVGLGTEAFF.

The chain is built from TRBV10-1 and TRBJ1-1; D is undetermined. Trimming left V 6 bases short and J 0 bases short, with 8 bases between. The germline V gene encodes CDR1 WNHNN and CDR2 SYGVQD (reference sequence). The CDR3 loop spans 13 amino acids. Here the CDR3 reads CASSPRLNTEAFF. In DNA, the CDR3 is TGCGCCAGCAGCCCTCGACTGAACACTGAAGCTTTCTTT.

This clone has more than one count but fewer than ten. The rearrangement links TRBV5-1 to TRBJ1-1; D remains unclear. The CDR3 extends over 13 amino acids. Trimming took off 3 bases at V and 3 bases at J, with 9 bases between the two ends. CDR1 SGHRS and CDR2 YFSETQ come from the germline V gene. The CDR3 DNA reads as TGCGCCAGCAGCTCCTCGGGGTACACTGAAGCTTTCTTT. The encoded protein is CASSSSGYTEAFF. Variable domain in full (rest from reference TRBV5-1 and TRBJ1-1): KAGVTQTPRYLIKTRGQQVTLSCSPISGHRSVSWYQQTPGQGLQFLFEYFSETQRNKGNFPGRFSGRQFSNSRSEMNVSTLELGDSALYLCASSSSGYTEAFFGQGTRLTVV.

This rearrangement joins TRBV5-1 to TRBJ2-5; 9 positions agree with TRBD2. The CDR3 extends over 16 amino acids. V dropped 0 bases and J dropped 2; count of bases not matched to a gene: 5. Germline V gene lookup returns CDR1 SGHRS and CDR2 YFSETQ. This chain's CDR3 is CASSLGLAVIQETQYF. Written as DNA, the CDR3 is TGCGCCAGCAGCTTGGGACTAGCGGTAATACAAGAGACCCAGTACTTC.

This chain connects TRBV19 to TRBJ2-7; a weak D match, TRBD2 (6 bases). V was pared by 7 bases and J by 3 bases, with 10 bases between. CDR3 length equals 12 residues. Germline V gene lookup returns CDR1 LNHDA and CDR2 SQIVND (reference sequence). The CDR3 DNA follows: TGTGCCAGTATCCGGGGGAGCTACGAGCAGTACTTC. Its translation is CASIRGSYEQYF. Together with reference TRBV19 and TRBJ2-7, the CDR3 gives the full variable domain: DGGITQSPKYLFRKEGQNVTLSCEQNLNHDAMYWYRQDPGQGLRLIYYSQIVNDFQKGDIAEGYSVSREKKESFPLTVTSAQKNPTAFYLCASIRGSYEQYFGPGTRLTVT.